What follows describes a single T cell receptor (beta chain). Deletions cut 1 base from V and 4 bases from J, with 8 bases between. The CDR3 has 13 residues. Germline V gene lookup returns CDR1 MGHRA and CDR2 YSYEKL. Profiled with immunoSEQ multiplex PCR; TCRdb holds only in-frame clones, not every one. This table holds some 42,000 clones, 82% found once. This specimen comes from a study of OX40 agonist ivuxolimab in advanced cancers. Study at large: At 65% to 85% male, the cohort had a mean age of 60 years, ranging from about 23 to 79.

This sequence originates from an adult with an advanced solid tumor such as melanoma, head and neck, liver or kidney cancer. Specimen: CD4+ or CD8+ T cells sorted from blood, collected in a trial of the OX40 agonist ivuxolimab. This chain links TRBV4-1 with TRBJ2-7; D gene ambiguous. CDR3 sequence reads: CASSQGSRYEQYF. CDR3 sequence (DNA): TGCGCCAGCAGCCAAGGTAGCCGGTACGAGCAGTACTTC.